This TCR beta chain derives from a study of T cell changes during pregnancy in multiple sclerosis. Germline CDR1 and CDR2: SGHTA and FQGNSA. The J segment lost 0 bases and the V segment lost 1 base, leaving 3 bases of the junction unmatched. The CDR3 sequence is 16 residues long. Data came from immunoSEQ multiplex PCR; TCRdb stores just in-frame clones and leaves some out. Found here are approximately 90,000 clones, roughly 94% of them singletons; the top ten hold about 0.8%. The chain has TRBV7-2 and TRBJ2-1; 7 nucleotides agree with TRBD2. The receptor was isolated from a female donor with multiple sclerosis, enrolled in a pregnancy study. The sample in question was peripheral blood, obtained in the third trimester of pregnancy. The CDR3 coding sequence is TGTGCCAGCAGCTTAGTTGGCGGGAGCTCCTACAATGAGCAGTTCTTC. Translated, it gives CASSLVGGSSYNEQFF.